This T cell receptor (beta chain) was captured in a study of patients and donors after allogeneic stem cell transplantation. A single record per CDR3 protein comes from TCRdb applying MiXCR to the RT-PCR reads. The data show about a million distinct CDR3 sequences, approximately 18% seen once. The CDR3 sequence is 13 residues long. After removal of 2 bases from V and 7 bases from J, the junction contained 1 base not matched to a gene. The receptor's source is a human donor who was either an allogeneic HSCT recipient or a stem cell or donor lymphocyte infusion donor (not recorded which). It is not recorded whose cells these are; they may come from a transplant donor. This chain uses TRBV12-3 or TRBV12-4 with TRBJ2-2; 7 bases agree with TRBD2. The sample taken for sequencing was blood, either unsorted or a sorted T cell fraction (not recorded which). CDR3 DNA: TGTGCCAGCAGTTTAAGGGAGGGCGGGGAGCTGTTTTTT. This encodes CASSLREGGELFF.